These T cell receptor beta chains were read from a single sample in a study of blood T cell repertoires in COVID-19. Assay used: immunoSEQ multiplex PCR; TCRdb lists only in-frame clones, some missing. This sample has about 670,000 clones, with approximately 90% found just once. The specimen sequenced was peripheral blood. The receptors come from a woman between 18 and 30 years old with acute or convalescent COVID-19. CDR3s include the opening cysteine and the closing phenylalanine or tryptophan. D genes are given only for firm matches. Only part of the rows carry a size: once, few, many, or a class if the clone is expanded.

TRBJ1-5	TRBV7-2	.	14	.	TGTGCCAGCAGCGACTCCAGGGGAAGCCAGCCCCAGCATTTT	CASSDSRGSQPQHF
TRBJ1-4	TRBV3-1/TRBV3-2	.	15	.	TGTGCCAGCAGCTCCCGGGGGAACACTAATGAAAAACTGTTTTTT	CASSSRGNTNEKLFF
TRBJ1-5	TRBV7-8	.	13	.	TGTGCCAGCAGCTTACCGGGAGTCCAGCCCCAGCATTTT	CASSLPGVQPQHF
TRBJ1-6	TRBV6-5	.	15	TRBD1	TGTGCCAGCTCTGGGGGGACAGGCAATAATTCACCCCTCCACTTT	CASSGGTGNNSPLHF
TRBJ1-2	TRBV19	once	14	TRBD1	TGTGCCAGTAGTATGTACCGGACAGGGAGCGGCTACACCTTC	CASSMYRTGSGYTF
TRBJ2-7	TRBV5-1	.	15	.	TGCGCCAGCAGCCTATGGGGGGGCATCGACTACGAGCAGTACTTC	CASSLWGGIDYEQYF
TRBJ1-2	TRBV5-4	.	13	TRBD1	TGTGCCAGCATCAGCGACAGGGGCTATGGCTACACCTTC	CASISDRGYGYTF
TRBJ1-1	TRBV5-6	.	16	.	TGTGCCAGCAGCTTGGGGACCGGGGACATTTCCACTGAAGCTTTCTTT	CASSLGTGDISTEAFF
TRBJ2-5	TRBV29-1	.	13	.	TGCAGCGTTGAAGCAGGGTCGCAAGAGACCCAGTACTTC	CSVEAGSQETQYF
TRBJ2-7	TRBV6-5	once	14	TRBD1	TGTGCCAGCAGCTTGGGGACAGGGAACCACGAGCAGTACTTC	CASSLGTGNHEQYF
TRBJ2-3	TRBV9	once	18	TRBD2	TGTGCCAGCAGCTACCGGACTAGCGGGGGGCTTAGATTAGATACGCAGTATTTT	CASSYRTSGGLRLDTQYF
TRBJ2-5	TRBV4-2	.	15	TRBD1	TGTGCCAGCAGCCACGCACAGGGGGTTCGAGAGACCCAGTACTTC	CASSHAQGVRETQYF
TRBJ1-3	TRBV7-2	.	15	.	TGTGCCAGCAGCTTAGGTCGGAGGGGCGGAAACACCATATATTTT	CASSLGRRGGNTIYF
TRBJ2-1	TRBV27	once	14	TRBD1	TGTGCCAGCACGGGACCGGGACAGGGATCTTCGGTGTTCTTC	CASTGPGQGSSVFF
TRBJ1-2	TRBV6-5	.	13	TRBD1	TGTGCCAGCCTAGACGGGACAGTTTATGGCTACACCTTC	CASLDGTVYGYTF
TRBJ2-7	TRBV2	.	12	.	TGTGCCAGCAGTGATGACAACTACGAGCAGTACTTC	CASSDDNYEQYF
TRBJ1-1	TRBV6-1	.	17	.	TGTGCCAGCAGTGCCCGGGACAAAAACTGGGAAAACACTGAAGCTTTCTTT	CASSARDKNWENTEAFF
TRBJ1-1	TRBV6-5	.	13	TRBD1	TGTGCCAGCAGCTCGGACAGGGACACTGAAGCTTTCTTT	CASSSDRDTEAFF
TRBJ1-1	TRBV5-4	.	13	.	TGTGCCAGCAGCACCCTAGGTATCACTGAAGCTTTCTTT	CASSTLGITEAFF
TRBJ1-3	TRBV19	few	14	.	TGTGCCAGCCTGGGGGGGAGCTCTGGAAACACCATATATTTT	CASLGGSSGNTIYF
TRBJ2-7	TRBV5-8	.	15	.	TGTGCCAGCAGCCCGGGACCGACTAGTTCAAACGAGCAGTACTTC	CASSPGPTSSNEQYF
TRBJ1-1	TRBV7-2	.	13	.	TGTGCCAGCAGCTTGGGCAGGAAGGCTGAAGCTTTCTTT	CASSLGRKAEAFF
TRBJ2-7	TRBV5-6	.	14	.	TGTGCCAGCAGCCCCGGGGGGCGCGAAGACGAGCAGTACTTC	CASSPGGREDEQYF
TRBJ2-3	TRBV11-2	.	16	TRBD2	TGTGCCAGCAGCTTATGGCTAGCGGGAAGCGAAGATACGCAGTATTTT	CASSLWLAGSEDTQYF
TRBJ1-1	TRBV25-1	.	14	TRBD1	TGTGCCAGCAGTTCAACAGGGGGGGCGACTGAAGCTTTCTTT	CASSSTGGATEAFF
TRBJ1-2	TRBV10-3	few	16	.	TGTGCCATCAGTGAGACACTACCCCAGGGTAACTATGGCTACACCTTC	CAISETLPQGNYGYTF
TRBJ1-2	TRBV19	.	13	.	TGTGCCAGTAGTCCAGACAGGTCGGGTGGCTACACCTTC	CASSPDRSGGYTF
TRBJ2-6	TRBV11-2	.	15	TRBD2	TGTGCCAGCAGCCCTGGGGGGGTCGGGGCCAACGTCCTGACTTTC	CASSPGGVGANVLTF
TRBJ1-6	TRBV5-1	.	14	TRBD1	TGCGCCTCCTCCGGGACAGGGAGCGATTCACCCCTCCACTTT	CASSGTGSDSPLHF
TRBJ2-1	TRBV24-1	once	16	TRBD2	TGTGCCACCAGTGCCTATAGGAGCGGGGGGCAGAATGAGCAGTTCTTC	CATSAYRSGGQNEQFF
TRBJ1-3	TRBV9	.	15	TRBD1	TGTGCCAGCAGCGCCAGGGGGCTTTCGGGAAACACCATATATTTT	CASSARGLSGNTIYF
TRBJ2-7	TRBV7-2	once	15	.	TGTGCCAGCAGCTTAAATCCGTTGATCTACTACGAGCAGTACTTC	CASSLNPLIYYEQYF
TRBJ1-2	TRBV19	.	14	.	TGTGCCAGTAGAACCTCTGGGCCGGCTCGTGGCTACACCTTC	CASRTSGPARGYTF